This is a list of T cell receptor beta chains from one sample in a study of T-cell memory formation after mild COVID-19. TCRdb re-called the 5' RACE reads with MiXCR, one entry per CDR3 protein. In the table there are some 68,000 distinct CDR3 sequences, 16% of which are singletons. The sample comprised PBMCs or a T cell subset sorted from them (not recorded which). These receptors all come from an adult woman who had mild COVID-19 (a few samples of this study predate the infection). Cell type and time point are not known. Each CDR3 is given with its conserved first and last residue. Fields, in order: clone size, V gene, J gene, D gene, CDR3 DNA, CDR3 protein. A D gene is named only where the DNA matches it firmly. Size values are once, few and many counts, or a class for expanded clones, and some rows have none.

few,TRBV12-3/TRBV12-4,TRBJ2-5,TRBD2,TGTGCCAGCGGTAGCGGGATAAGGCAGACCCAGTACTTC,CASGSGIRQTQYF
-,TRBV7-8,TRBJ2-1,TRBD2,TGTGCCAGCAGCCTAGAGAGCGGGAGTTTCAATGAGCAGTTCTTC,CASSLESGSFNEQFF
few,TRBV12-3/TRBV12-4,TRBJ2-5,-,TGTGCCACTTGGACAGAGAACCAAGAGACCCAGTACTTC,CATWTENQETQYF
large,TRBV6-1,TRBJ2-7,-,TGTGCCAGCAGTGAAGCTCCCCCGCCTCTCGGTTACGAGCAGTACTTC,CASSEAPPPLGYEQYF
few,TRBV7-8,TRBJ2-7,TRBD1,TGTGCCAGCAGCTCCCGCCCGGGACAGGGGGCGCGTGGCGAGCAGTACTTC,CASSSRPGQGARGEQYF
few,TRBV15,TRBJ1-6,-,TGTGCCACCAGCAGAGAGAGGAATAATTCACCCCTCCACTTT,CATSRERNNSPLHF
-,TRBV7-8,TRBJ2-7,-,TGTGCCAGCAGCTTAGCGCGGGTTAGCTCCTACGAGCAGTACTTC,CASSLARVSSYEQYF
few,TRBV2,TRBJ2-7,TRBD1,TGTGCCAGCAGTGGAGGGGCAGGGGGCGGCCACGAGCAGTACTTC,CASSGGAGGGHEQYF
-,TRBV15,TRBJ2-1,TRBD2,TGTGCCACCAGCAGGGCTAGCGGATCTCACAATGAGCAGTTCTTC,CATSRASGSHNEQFF
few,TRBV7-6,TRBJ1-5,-,TGTGCCAGCAGCTTAGCCCCTGCAGGGGCTTCACATCAGCCCCAGCATTTT,CASSLAPAGASHQPQHF
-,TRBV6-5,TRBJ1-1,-,TGTGCCAGCAGTTACTCGGACAGTTCGGTGACCACTGAAGCTTTCTTT,CASSYSDSSVTTEAFF
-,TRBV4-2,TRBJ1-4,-,TGTGCCAGCAGCCAAGATTTGGGTGAAAAACTGTTTTTT,CASSQDLGEKLFF
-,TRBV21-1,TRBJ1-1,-,TGTGCCAGCAGCAAAGGGGGAACTGAAGCTTTCTTT,CASSKGGTEAFF
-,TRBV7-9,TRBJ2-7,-,TGTGCCAGCAGTCACCCGGGGAACGAGCAGTACTTC,CASSHPGNEQYF
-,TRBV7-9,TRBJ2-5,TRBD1,TGTGCCAGCAGCCGGAGGGACAGGGGGCCCCTACAAGAGACCCAGTACTTC,CASSRRDRGPLQETQYF
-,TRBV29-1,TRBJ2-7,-,TGCAGCGTTGAAGGCGGCGGGACCTACGAGCAGTACTTC,CSVEGGGTYEQYF
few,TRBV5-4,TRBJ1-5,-,TGTGCCAGCAGCCGGGGGTCCAATCAGCCCCAGCATTTT,CASSRGSNQPQHF
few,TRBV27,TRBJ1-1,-,TGTGCCAGCAGTTTTGGGCACAACACTGAAGCTTTCTTT,CASSFGHNTEAFF
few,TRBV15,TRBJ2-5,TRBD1,TGTGCCACCAGCAGCCCAGGGGGCGTGAACCAAGAGACCCAGTACTTC,CATSSPGGVNQETQYF
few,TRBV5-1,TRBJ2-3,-,TGCGCCAGCAGCTTACTGGGACTCCGCACAGATACGCAGTATTTT,CASSLLGLRTDTQYF
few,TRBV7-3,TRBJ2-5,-,TGTGCCAGCAGCTTAAACCCCCTCCGGGGGAAAGAGACCCAGTACTTC,CASSLNPLRGKETQYF
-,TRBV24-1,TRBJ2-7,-,TGTGCCACCAGTGAAAACGACTACGAGCAGTACTTC,CATSENDYEQYF
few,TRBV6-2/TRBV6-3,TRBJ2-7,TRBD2,TGTGCCAGCAGCCTTTGGGCGGGAGACCTCTACGAGCAGTACTTC,CASSLWAGDLYEQYF
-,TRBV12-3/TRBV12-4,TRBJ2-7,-,TGTGCCAGCAGTTTAGGTGGTGGATCAGAGCCCTCCTACGAGCAGTACTTC,CASSLGGGSEPSYEQYF
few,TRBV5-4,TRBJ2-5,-,TGTGCCAGCAGCCTACGAGGTTGGAGCAAAGAGACCCAGTACTTC,CASSLRGWSKETQYF
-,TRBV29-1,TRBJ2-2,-,TGCAGCGTTGAAAGGCCAGGGGTCACCGGGGAGCTGTTTTTT,CSVERPGVTGELFF
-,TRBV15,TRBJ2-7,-,TGTGCCACCAGCAGAGATGGGGAGTTCACGGACGAGCAGTACTTC,CATSRDGEFTDEQYF
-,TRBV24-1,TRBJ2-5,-,TGTGCCACCAGTGATTTGCGTGGGACCCAGTACTTC,CATSDLRGTQYF
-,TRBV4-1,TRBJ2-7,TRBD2,TGCGCCAGCAGCCAAGATCTCGAGCAGGGAGGGTCCGAGCAGTACTTC,CASSQDLEQGGSEQYF
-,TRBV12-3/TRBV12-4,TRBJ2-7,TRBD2,TGTGCCAGCGGCTGGGGACTAGCGGGGAGGATTTCCTACGAGCAGTACTTC,CASGWGLAGRISYEQYF
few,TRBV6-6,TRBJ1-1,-,TGTGCCAGCAGTTACGTCGAATTGGACACTGAAGCTTTCTTT,CASSYVELDTEAFF
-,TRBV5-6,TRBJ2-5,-,TGTGCCAGCAGCTTAGGACAGAACCAAGAGACCCAGTACTTC,CASSLGQNQETQYF
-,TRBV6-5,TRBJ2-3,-,TGTGCCAGCAGCAGGGTTCGGGAGATCACAGATACGCAGTATTTT,CASSRVREITDTQYF
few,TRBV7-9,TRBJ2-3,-,TGTGCCAGCAGCTTCCCACTAGGTGATACGCAGTATTTT,CASSFPLGDTQYF
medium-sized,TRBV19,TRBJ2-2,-,TGTGCCAGTAGTCCCGGGACTTTCTTACTCGGGGAGCTGTTTTTT,CASSPGTFLLGELFF
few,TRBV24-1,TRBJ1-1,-,TGTGCCACCAGTGAATCCCTGGACACTGAAGCTTTCTTT,CATSESLDTEAFF
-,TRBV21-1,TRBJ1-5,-,TGTGCCAGCAGCAAATCACAGAAAGCCTGGTATAGCAATCAGCCCCAGCATTTT,CASSKSQKAWYSNQPQHF
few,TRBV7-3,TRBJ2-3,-,TGTGCCAGCAGCTTCGAGCAAACGCAGTATTTT,CASSFEQTQYF
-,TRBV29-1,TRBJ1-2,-,TGCAGCGTTTCGGCGGAGTCCCACTTGGGCTACACCTTC,CSVSAESHLGYTF
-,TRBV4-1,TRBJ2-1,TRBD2,TGCGCCAGCAGCTCCGGGACTAGCAACAATGAGCAGTTCTTC,CASSSGTSNNEQFF
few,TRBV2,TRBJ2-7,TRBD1,TGTGCCAGCAGTCCCGGGACAGGCAGCTCCTACGAGCAGTACTTC,CASSPGTGSSYEQYF
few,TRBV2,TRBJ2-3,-,TGTGCCAGCAGTGATAGGCTAGCTTGGTCGGATACGCAGTATTTT,CASSDRLAWSDTQYF
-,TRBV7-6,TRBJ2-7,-,TGTGCCAGCAGCTCAGACGACGGTTACGAGCAGTACTTC,CASSSDDGYEQYF
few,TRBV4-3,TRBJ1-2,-,TGCGCCAGCAGCCAAGATAAGACAGCTCCGTATGGCTACACCTTC,CASSQDKTAPYGYTF
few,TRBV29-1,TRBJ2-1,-,TGCAGCGTTGAAGAAGCCACCTACAATGAGCAGTTCTTC,CSVEEATYNEQFF
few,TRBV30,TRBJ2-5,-,TGTGCCTGGAGTTTCAGCGGAGAGACCCAGTACTTC,CAWSFSGETQYF
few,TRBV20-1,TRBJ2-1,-,TGCAGTGCTAGAGGGCACAGCTATCCCTACAATGAGCAGTTCTTC,CSARGHSYPYNEQFF
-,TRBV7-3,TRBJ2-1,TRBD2,TGTGCCAGCAGCTTAATTGGGCTAGCGGGGAGCTCCTACAATGAGCAGTTCTTC,CASSLIGLAGSSYNEQFF
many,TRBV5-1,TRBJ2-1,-,TGCGCCAGCAGCTTCGGCGGGGGCATAACCAATGAGCAGTTCTTC,CASSFGGGITNEQFF
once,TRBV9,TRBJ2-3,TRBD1,TGTGCCAGCAGCGTAGGCGACAGGGTTACAGATACGCAGTATTTT,CASSVGDRVTDTQYF
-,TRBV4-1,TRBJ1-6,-,TGCGCCAGCAGCCTACAGATCACCACCTATAATTCACCCCTCCACTTT,CASSLQITTYNSPLHF
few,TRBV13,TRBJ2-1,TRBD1,TGTGCCAGCAGCTCCCCGGGACAGGGGGCAAGTGAGCAGTTCTTC,CASSSPGQGASEQFF
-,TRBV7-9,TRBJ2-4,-,TGTGCCAGCAGCTGGATCAAGAACGGGTTCGAAAACATTCAGTACTTC,CASSWIKNGFENIQYF
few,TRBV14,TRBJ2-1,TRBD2,TGTGCCAGCAGCCAAGGGTTAGCGGGGGGCTACAATGAGCAGTTCTTC,CASSQGLAGGYNEQFF
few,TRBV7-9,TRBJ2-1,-,TGTGCCAGCAGCTTAATTAGGCAGGGGAATCACAATGAGCAGTTCTTC,CASSLIRQGNHNEQFF
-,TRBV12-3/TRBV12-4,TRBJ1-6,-,TGTGCCAGCAGCCCCGGGACGGTATATTCACCCCTCCACTTT,CASSPGTVYSPLHF
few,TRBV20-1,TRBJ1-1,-,TGCAGTGCTCGACACCAGCCGAACACTGAAGCTTTCTTT,CSARHQPNTEAFF
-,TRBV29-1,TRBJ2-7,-,TGCAGCGTTGTGGTGACAGGCTCCTACGAGCAGTACTTC,CSVVVTGSYEQYF
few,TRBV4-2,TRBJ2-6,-,TGTGCCAGCAGCGGGGGCTCGGGGGCCAACGTCCTGACTTTC,CASSGGSGANVLTF
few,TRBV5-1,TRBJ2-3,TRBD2,TGCGCCAGCAGCCCAGGGGACATACTAGCGGGGCGACAGACAGATACGCAGTATTTT,CASSPGDILAGRQTDTQYF